What follows is one T cell receptor (beta chain) and its context. The antigen remains unidentified. This sample was taken from a study of CD8+ T cells in alopecia areata. Study-wide findings and caveats: Especially in alopecia totalis/universalis, lesional scalp showed greater clonality than normal scalp did.

In alopecia areata patients, both lesional scalp punch biopsies and peripheral blood were collected. CD4+ and CD8+ T cells were sorted from PBMCs. The CDR3 sequence is 16 residues long. Germline-derived CDR1 and CDR2 are SGHVS and FNYEAQ. V was pared by 5 bases and J by 8 bases, with 13 bases of the junction left unmatched. Extracted from the samples, RNA was reverse transcribed into cDNA to serve as the sequencing template. Clones were read by immunoSEQ multiplex PCR, and TCRdb kept only the in-frame ones, dropping some. The data hold 95,000 to 120,000 clones, with about 50% observed a single time. The TCR comes from a human donor with alopecia areata. V and J are TRBV7-6 and TRBJ2-1; TRBD2 matches at 9 bases. The sample was NKG2D-low CD8+ T cells sorted from blood. The DNA of the CDR3 is TGTGCCAGCAGCCACTTAGCGGGAGTAAGGCCCGATGAGCAGTTCTTC. It yields the protein CASSHLAGVRPDEQFF.